This TCR beta chain was identified during a study of Ad26.COV2.S vaccination and SARS-CoV-2 variants. Study as a whole: Ad26.COV2.S given intramuscularly, once or twice 56 days apart.

Treatment described: 15 to 20 received Ad26.COV2.S at low or high dose, single or two shots; about 5 received placebo; per-sample allocation not given. Day 63 after the first vaccine or placebo injection was the time point for sampling. It was Wuhan-strain SARS-CoV-2 spike that the Ad26 vaccine vector expressed. Sequencing used immunoSEQ multiplex PCR; TCRdb keeps in-frame clones, though not all of them. The sample contains fewer than 500,000 clones, about 91% of which appear only once. CDR1 is SGHNT and CDR2 is YYREEE in the germline V gene (reference sequence). Trimming took 0 bases from V and 1 from J, leaving 7 bases between them. The CDR3 is 14 residues long.

This receptor was taken from a person aged 18 to 59 who received the Ad26.COV2.S COVID-19 vaccine or a placebo. The chain uses TRBV5-4 and TRBJ1-1; D remains unclear. The material sequenced was peripheral blood, taken in a trial of Ad26.COV2.S vaccine versus placebo. In DNA form, the CDR3 reads TGTGCCAGCAGCTTGGCCGTCAGGAACACTGAAGCTTTCTTT. Translated, it gives CASSLAVRNTEAFF.